This T cell receptor (beta chain) was sequenced for a study of STAT5B mutations in CD4+ large granular lymphocyte leukemia. Study conclusions and caveats: 8/27 top patient clones versus 2/35 control clones were TRBV06-family.

Authors' methods: Productive clonotypes were detectable down to 2.59 x 10-5 frequency. The repertoire was sequenced with immunoSEQ multiplex PCR; TCRdb's copy has only in-frame clones and lacks some. V, J and clone size derive from that table, while D and trimming were established from the DNA sequence. This table holds approximately 19,000 clones, just over 70% found once. The CDR3 runs 16 residues. V was clipped by 5 bases and J by 3 bases, with 21 bases between them. The germline gives CDR1 SGHTS, CDR2 YDEGEE. On this clone: Its antigen is undetermined.

The chain combines TRBV5-8 with TRBJ2-7; D assignment may be TRBD1 or TRBD2 (6 bases each). The origin of this receptor is a human donor in good health. Sequencing was performed on CD4+ T cells from blood buffy coats. CDR3 protein: CASRPTGGGAGYEQYF. The CDR3 region has the DNA TGTGCCAGCAGACCCACCGGGGGCGGGGCGGGCTACGAGCAGTACTTC.